This T cell receptor beta chain came from a study of blood T cell repertoires in COVID-19. Study as a whole: The United States, Italy and Spain provided the acute and convalescent COVID-19 samples.

How the authors handled the data: For nucleated cells, counts were estimated from reference gene primer amplification. Here immunoSEQ multiplex PCR was the method, and the copy in TCRdb shows in-frame clones only, minus some. V, J and clone size reflect that table, while D and trimming were determined from the DNA. The sample lists approximately 140,000 clones, about four fifths occurring once. V lost 4 bases and J lost 6, with 14 bases in between. The CDR3 is made up of 14 amino acids. The germline CDR1 and CDR2 sequences are SGDLS and YYNGEE. This TCR was sampled from an older man with acute or convalescent COVID-19. The chain recombines TRBV9 with TRBJ1-5; D remains unclear. The sequenced sample consisted of peripheral blood. The CDR3 is CASSSGVDGQPQHF. In DNA, the CDR3 is TGTGCCAGCAGCTCCGGGGTGGATGGTCAGCCCCAGCATTTT.